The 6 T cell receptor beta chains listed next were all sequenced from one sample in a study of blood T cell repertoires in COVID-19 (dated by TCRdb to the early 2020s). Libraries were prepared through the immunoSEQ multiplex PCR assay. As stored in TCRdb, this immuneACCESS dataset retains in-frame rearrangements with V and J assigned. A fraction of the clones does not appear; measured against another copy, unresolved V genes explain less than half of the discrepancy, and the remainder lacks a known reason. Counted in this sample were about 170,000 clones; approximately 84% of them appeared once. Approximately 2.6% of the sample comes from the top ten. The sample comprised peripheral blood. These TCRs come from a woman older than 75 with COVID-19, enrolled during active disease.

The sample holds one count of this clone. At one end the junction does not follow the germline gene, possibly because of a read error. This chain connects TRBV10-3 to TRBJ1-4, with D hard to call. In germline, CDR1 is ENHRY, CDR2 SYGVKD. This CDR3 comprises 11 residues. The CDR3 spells CAPAWARSIVF. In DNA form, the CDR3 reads TGTGCCCCCGCTTGGGCTCGGTCGATTGTTTTT.

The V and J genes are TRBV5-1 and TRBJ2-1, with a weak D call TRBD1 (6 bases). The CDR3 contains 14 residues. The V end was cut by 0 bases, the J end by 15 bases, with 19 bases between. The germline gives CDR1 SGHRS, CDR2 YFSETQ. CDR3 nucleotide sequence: TGCGCCAGCAGCTTGGCTGGACAGTTAGATTCTCTGTTCTTC. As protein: CASSLAGQLDSLFF.

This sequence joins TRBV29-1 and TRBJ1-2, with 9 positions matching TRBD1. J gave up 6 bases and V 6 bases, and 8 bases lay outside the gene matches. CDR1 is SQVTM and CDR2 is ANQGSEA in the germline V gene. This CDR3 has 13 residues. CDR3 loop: CSVGTGSRNGYTF. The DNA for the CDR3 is TGCAGCGTCGGGACAGGGTCTAGGAATGGCTACACCTTC.

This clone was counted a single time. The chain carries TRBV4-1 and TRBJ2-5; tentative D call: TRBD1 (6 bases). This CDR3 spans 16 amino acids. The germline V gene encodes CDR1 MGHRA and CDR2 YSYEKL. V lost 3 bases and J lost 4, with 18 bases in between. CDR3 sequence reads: CASSHAGGALIETQYF. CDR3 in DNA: TGCGCCAGCAGCCACGCTGGGGGCGCTTTGATAGAGACCCAGTACTTC.

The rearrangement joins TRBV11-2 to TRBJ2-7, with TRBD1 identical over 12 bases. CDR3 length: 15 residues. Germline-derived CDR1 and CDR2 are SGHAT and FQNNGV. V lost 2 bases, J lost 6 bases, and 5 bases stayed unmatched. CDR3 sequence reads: CASSLSRDRGLEQYF. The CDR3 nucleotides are TGTGCCAGCAGCTTAAGTAGGGACAGGGGGCTCGAGCAGTACTTC.

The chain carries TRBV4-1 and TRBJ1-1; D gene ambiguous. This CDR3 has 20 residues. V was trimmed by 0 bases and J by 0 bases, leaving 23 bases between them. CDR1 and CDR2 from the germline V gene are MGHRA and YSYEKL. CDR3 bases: TGCGCCAGCAGCCAAGATCTCGCGCGGATTACTCGGATCCTGAACACTGAAGCTTTCTTT. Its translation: CASSQDLARITRILNTEAFF.